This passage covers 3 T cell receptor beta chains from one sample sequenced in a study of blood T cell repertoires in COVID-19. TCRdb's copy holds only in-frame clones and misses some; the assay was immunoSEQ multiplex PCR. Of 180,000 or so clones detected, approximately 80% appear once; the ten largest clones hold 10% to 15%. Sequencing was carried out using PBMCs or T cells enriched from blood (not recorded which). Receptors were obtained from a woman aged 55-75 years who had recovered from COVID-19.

The CDR3 DNA is TGTGCCAGCAGTTGGGTTGAAGGGAGGCTCGGCGGGGAGCTGTTTTTT. It translates to CASSWVEGRLGGELFF. This sequence joins TRBV6-5 and TRBJ2-2; the D gene is possibly TRBD2 (6 bases). This CDR3 has 16 amino acids. Trimming took off 4 bases at V and 7 bases at J, with 19 bases between the two ends. Germline V lookup: CDR1 MNHEY, CDR2 SVGAGI.

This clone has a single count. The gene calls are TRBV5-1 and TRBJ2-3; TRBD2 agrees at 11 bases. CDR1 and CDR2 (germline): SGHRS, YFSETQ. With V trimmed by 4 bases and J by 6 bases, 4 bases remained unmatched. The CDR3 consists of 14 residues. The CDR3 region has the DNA TGCGCCAGCAGCCTGGGACTAGCGGTGGATACGCAGTATTTT. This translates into CASSLGLAVDTQYF.

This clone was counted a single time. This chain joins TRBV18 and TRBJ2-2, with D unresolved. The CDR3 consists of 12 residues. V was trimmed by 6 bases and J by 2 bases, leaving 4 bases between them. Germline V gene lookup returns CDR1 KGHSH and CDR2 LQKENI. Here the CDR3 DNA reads TGTGCCAGCTCCCCTAACACCGGGGAGCTGTTTTTT. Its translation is CASSPNTGELFF.